This T cell receptor beta chain is from a study of T cell responses to AZD1222 COVID-19 vaccine. This CDR3 is built from 18 residues. Germline CDR1 and CDR2: MNHEY and SVGEGT. V dropped 6 bases and J dropped 0; count of bases not matched to a gene: 13. General observations from the study: Rises in breadth and depth of Spike-specific TCRs came after two AZD1222 doses.

In regard to this clone: Its cognate antigen is unknown.

TCRdb's copy holds only in-frame clones and misses some; the assay was immunoSEQ multiplex PCR. The sample shows 100,000 to 150,000 clones, approximately 90% of them seen only once. This specimen consisted of peripheral blood, obtained on day 0 of AZD1222 vaccination. This rearrangement joins TRBV6-2 or TRBV6-3 to TRBJ1-5, with 8 bases that match TRBD1. This receptor was obtained from an adult in good health. The CDR3 protein is CASSHSGTGDYSNQPQHF. CDR3 bases: TGTGCCAGCAGCCACTCCGGGACAGGTGACTATAGCAATCAGCCCCAGCATTTT.